Listed below are T cell receptor beta chains from one sample, sequenced in a study of neurological immune-mediated disorders. Using its own MiXCR run on the 5' RACE reads, TCRdb lists one record per CDR3 protein. The sample has around 55,000 distinct CDR3 sequences; around 3.8% are singletons. The sequenced sample consisted of CD4+ T cells from blood. Receptor source: a middle-aged woman with multiple sclerosis. Both conserved end residues are part of each CDR3. The D gene is left open where the match is weak. Clone size is given as once, few or many counts, or a class when the clone is expanded.

cdr3_aa: CASSDFEGDGYTF
cdr3_nt: TGTGCCAGCAGTGACTTCGAGGGCGATGGCTACACCTTC
clone_size: many
d_call: NA
v_call: TRBV27
j_call: TRBJ1-2

cdr3_aa: CASSDPGRSGEKLFF
cdr3_nt: TGTGCCAGCAGCGATCCCGGTAGATCGGGGGAAAAACTGTTTTTT
clone_size: many
d_call: NA
v_call: TRBV25-1
j_call: TRBJ1-4

cdr3_aa: CSAESTGGTDYGYTF
cdr3_nt: TGCAGTGCCGAGTCCACAGGGGGAACCGACTATGGCTACACCTTC
clone_size: many
d_call: TRBD1
v_call: TRBV20-1
j_call: TRBJ1-2

cdr3_aa: CASSGEKLFF
cdr3_nt: TGTGCCAGTAGCGGTGAAAAACTGTTTTTT
clone_size: many
d_call: NA
v_call: TRBV6-5
j_call: TRBJ1-4

cdr3_aa: CASSKRGLTEAFF
cdr3_nt: TGCGCCAGCAGTAAGCGGGGACTCACTGAAGCTTTCTTT
clone_size: many
d_call: NA
v_call: TRBV10-2
j_call: TRBJ1-1

cdr3_aa: CASSLGGEGSTDTQYF
cdr3_nt: TGCGCCAGCAGCTTGGGCGGTGAGGGAAGCACAGATACGCAGTATTTT
clone_size: medium-sized
d_call: NA
v_call: TRBV5-1
j_call: TRBJ2-3

cdr3_aa: CASSQATGGETQYF
cdr3_nt: TGCGCCAGCAGCCAAGCGACGGGTGGGGAGACCCAGTACTTC
clone_size: many
d_call: NA
v_call: TRBV4-1
j_call: TRBJ2-5

cdr3_aa: CASSMRNSGNTIYF
cdr3_nt: TGTGCCAGTAGTATGCGAAACTCTGGAAACACCATATATTTT
clone_size: many
d_call: NA
v_call: TRBV19
j_call: TRBJ1-3

cdr3_aa: CASSLGAGDAFF
cdr3_nt: TGTGCCAGCAGCTTAGGAGCAGGGGACGCTTTCTTT
clone_size: many
d_call: NA
v_call: TRBV7-6
j_call: TRBJ1-1

cdr3_aa: CASSFETPNYGYTF
cdr3_nt: TGCGCCAGCAGCTTTGAGACGCCTAACTATGGCTACACCTTC
clone_size: many
d_call: NA
v_call: TRBV5-1
j_call: TRBJ1-2

cdr3_aa: CASSPGSVEQYF
cdr3_nt: TGCGCCAGCAGCCCGGGAAGCGTTGAGCAGTACTTC
clone_size: many
d_call: NA
v_call: TRBV5-1
j_call: TRBJ2-7

cdr3_aa: CSVCVSALNTEAFF
cdr3_nt: TGCAGCGTTTGTGTGTCTGCCTTGAACACTGAAGCTTTCTTT
clone_size: many
d_call: NA
v_call: TRBV29-1
j_call: TRBJ1-1

cdr3_aa: CASSLTGGLTEAFF
cdr3_nt: TGTGCCAGCAGCCTCACAGGGGGACTCACTGAAGCTTTCTTT
clone_size: many
d_call: TRBD1
v_call: TRBV12-3/TRBV12-4
j_call: TRBJ1-1

cdr3_aa: CAISEGGEVVETQYF
cdr3_nt: TGTGCCATCAGTGAAGGCGGGGAAGTCGTAGAGACCCAGTACTTC
clone_size: many
d_call: NA
v_call: TRBV10-3
j_call: TRBJ2-5

cdr3_aa: CSARDGKNEKLLF
cdr3_nt: TGCAGTGCTAGGGACGGAAAAAATGAAAAGCTGCTTTTT
clone_size: once
d_call: NA
v_call: TRBV20-1
j_call: TRBJ1-4

cdr3_aa: CASSRLGGPDTQYF
cdr3_nt: TGTGCCAGCTCTCGACTGGGGGGCCCAGATACGCAGTATTTT
clone_size: many
d_call: NA
v_call: TRBV11-2
j_call: TRBJ2-3

cdr3_aa: CASSSSRGGGTDTQYF
cdr3_nt: TGTGCCAGCAGCTCCTCCCGCGGGGGGGGCACAGATACGCAGTATTTT
clone_size: many
d_call: TRBD2
v_call: TRBV9
j_call: TRBJ2-3

cdr3_aa: CASSEGRTGANVLTF
cdr3_nt: TGTGCCAGCAGTGAGGGCAGGACTGGGGCCAACGTCCTGACTTTC
clone_size: many
d_call: NA
v_call: TRBV2
j_call: TRBJ2-6

cdr3_aa: CATSEPNTGELFF
cdr3_nt: TGTGCCACCAGTGAGCCTAACACCGGGGAGCTGTTTTTT
clone_size: many
d_call: NA
v_call: TRBV24-1
j_call: TRBJ2-2

cdr3_aa: CASSPGQGAFSNQPQHF
cdr3_nt: TGTGCCAGCAGTCCCGGACAGGGGGCCTTTAGCAATCAGCCCCAGCATTTT
clone_size: many
d_call: TRBD1
v_call: TRBV12-3/TRBV12-4
j_call: TRBJ1-5

cdr3_aa: CSARSENTGELFF
cdr3_nt: TGCAGTGCTAGATCCGAGAACACCGGGGAGCTGTTTTTT
clone_size: many
d_call: NA
v_call: TRBV20-1
j_call: TRBJ2-2

cdr3_aa: CASSLRQGARTDTQYF
cdr3_nt: TGTGCCAGCAGTTTACGACAGGGGGCTCGCACAGATACGCAGTATTTT
clone_size: many
d_call: TRBD1
v_call: TRBV12-3/TRBV12-4
j_call: TRBJ2-3